This is a list of T cell receptor beta chains from one sample in a study of cytomegalovirus exposure and HLA in healthy donors. This table comes from immunoSEQ multiplex PCR, and its TCRdb copy is limited to in-frame clones, with some not included. The sample records approximately 100,000 clones, 80% to 90% being singletons. Sequencing was performed on PBMCs. The origin of the receptors is a man in his forties or fifties in good health and CMV-seronegative. The CDR3 runs from the conserved cysteine through the conserved F or W. D genes are given only for firm matches. Rows give clone size only sometimes, using once, few, many, or a class for an expanded clone.

d_gene	v_gene	abundance	j_gene	CDR3nt	CDR3aa
TRBD2	TRBV18	NA	TRBJ2-7	TGTGCCAGCTCACCCACTAGCGGGGGGCGACCGTACGAGCAGTACTTC	CASSPTSGGRPYEQYF
TRBD1	TRBV6-5	NA	TRBJ2-1	TGTGCCAGCAGACGGGGACAGGGACCTTACAATGAGCAGTTCTTC	CASRRGQGPYNEQFF
TRBD1	TRBV5-1	NA	TRBJ2-7	TGCGCCAGCAGCTTCGGGACAGGGGGGTACGAGCAGTACTTC	CASSFGTGGYEQYF
NA	TRBV7-6	NA	TRBJ2-3	TGTGCCAGCAGCTTAGTCCGGGGGATGAGCACAGATACGCAGTATTTT	CASSLVRGMSTDTQYF
TRBD1	TRBV2	NA	TRBJ1-5	TGTGCCAGCAGCCTTGGGGGGACAGGGGGCAATCAGCCCCAGCATTTT	CASSLGGTGGNQPQHF
NA	TRBV18	NA	TRBJ2-1	TGTGCCAGCTCACCCCAGGGTATTGAGCAGTTCTTC	CASSPQGIEQFF
TRBD2	TRBV4-3	NA	TRBJ2-3	TGCGCCAGCAGCCAAGATGGTGATAGCGGGGCTACAGATACGCAGTATTTT	CASSQDGDSGATDTQYF
TRBD1	TRBV27	NA	TRBJ1-4	TGTGCCAGCAGTCTGGACAGGGTGGGAGAAAAACTGTTTTTT	CASSLDRVGEKLFF
TRBD1	TRBV5-4	NA	TRBJ1-2	TGTGCCAGCAGCGTCGGGACAGCGATCTTCTATGGCTACACCTTC	CASSVGTAIFYGYTF
TRBD2	TRBV6-1	NA	TRBJ2-3	TGTGCCAGCAGAATTAGCGGGGGACGCACAGATACGCAGTATTTT	CASRISGGRTDTQYF
NA	TRBV30	NA	TRBJ1-6	TGTGCCTGGAGTCCTAACCCCCATTCACCCCTCCACTTT	CAWSPNPHSPLHF
TRBD1	TRBV7-9	NA	TRBJ2-2	TGTGCCAGCAGCTTACACCCCGGGACAGACACCGGGGAGCTGTTTTTT	CASSLHPGTDTGELFF
TRBD1	TRBV11-2	NA	TRBJ2-3	TGTGCCAGCAGCTTAGGGACAGGTACAGATACGCAGTATTTT	CASSLGTGTDTQYF
NA	TRBV5-1	NA	TRBJ2-5	TGCGCCAGCAGCCCGGGGGACAGACAAGAGACCCAGTACTTC	CASSPGDRQETQYF
NA	TRBV6-5	NA	TRBJ1-1	TGTGCCAGCAGTTACCCCGGCAGGGGCACTGAAGCTTTCTTT	CASSYPGRGTEAFF
NA	TRBV7-2	NA	TRBJ1-4	TGTGCCAGCAGCCGGGGAAATGAAAAACTGTTTTTT	CASSRGNEKLFF
TRBD1	TRBV6-1	NA	TRBJ1-2	TGTGCCAGTGGACAGGAAAGGTGGAGTGGCTACACCTTC	CASGQERWSGYTF
NA	TRBV25-1	NA	TRBJ2-3	TGTGCCACCAGGGACATTTTCGGCACAGATACGCAGTATTTT	CATRDIFGTDTQYF
TRBD1	TRBV11-2	NA	TRBJ2-5	TGTGCCAGCAGCCCGCAGGGGGCGGGCCTCGAGACCCAGTACTTC	CASSPQGAGLETQYF
TRBD1	TRBV5-6	once	TRBJ1-4	TGTGCCAGCAGCACCGGGACAGGGAGAAAACTGTTTTTT	CASSTGTGRKLFF
TRBD1	TRBV18	NA	TRBJ2-5	TGTGCCAGCTCACTCCGGGACCAGGGGGCCCAGTACTTC	CASSLRDQGAQYF
TRBD2	TRBV5-4	few	TRBJ2-7	TGTGCCAGCAGCTTCTCGACCTTCGGGACTAGGGGCTCCTACGAGCAGTACTTC	CASSFSTFGTRGSYEQYF
NA	TRBV7-6	NA	TRBJ2-7	TGTGCCAGCAGCTTAAGGGCAGGGGACACCTACGAGCAGTACTTC	CASSLRAGDTYEQYF
TRBD1	TRBV19	once	TRBJ1-4	TGTGCCAGTAGTAGGACAGGCTCAAATGAAAAACTGTTTTTT	CASSRTGSNEKLFF
NA	TRBV27	NA	TRBJ2-7	TGTGCCAGCAGTTTATTTGGTCAGACCTACGAGCAGTACTTC	CASSLFGQTYEQYF
TRBD1	TRBV18	NA	TRBJ2-7	TGTGCCAGCTCACCCGGGACAGCTTCCTACGAGCAGTACTTC	CASSPGTASYEQYF
TRBD2	TRBV29-1	NA	TRBJ2-5	TGCAGCGGAGGGACTAGCGGGGGAGAGACCCAGTACTTC	CSGGTSGGETQYF
NA	TRBV5-4	NA	TRBJ2-5	TGTGCCAGCAGCTCGGTGGGAGGGGGGCCGCCGGAGACCCAGTACTTC	CASSSVGGGPPETQYF
NA	TRBV5-8	NA	TRBJ2-7	TGTGCCAGCAGCTTGGCTACGGGATATGCTGAATACGAGCAGTACTTC	CASSLATGYAEYEQYF
TRBD2	TRBV7-2	NA	TRBJ2-5	TGTGCCAGCAGCCGCAGCGGGGGCCAAGAGACCCAGTACTTC	CASSRSGGQETQYF
NA	TRBV5-1	few	TRBJ1-2	TGCGCCAGCAGCTTTGACGGGGTCCCGGATGGCTACACCTTC	CASSFDGVPDGYTF
NA	TRBV4-3	few	TRBJ2-7	TGCGCCAGCAGCCAACTCCTCAGGGGAGGGTACGAGCAGTACTTC	CASSQLLRGGYEQYF
TRBD1	TRBV7-9	NA	TRBJ2-7	TGTTCCAGCAGCTTAGTAGGGGGCGGCTCCTACGAGCAGTACTTC	CSSSLVGGGSYEQYF
TRBD1	TRBV5-1	NA	TRBJ2-5	TGCGCCAGCAGCTTGGAGGGACAGCAAGAGACCCAGTACTTC	CASSLEGQQETQYF
NA	TRBV6-1	NA	TRBJ1-4	TGTGCCTCCCGGGAGGAGGAAAAACTGTTTTTT	CASREEEKLFF
NA	TRBV14	NA	TRBJ1-6	TGTGCCAGCAGTCAGAATTCACCCCTCCACTTT	CASSQNSPLHF
NA	TRBV11-2	NA	TRBJ2-7	TGTGCCAGCAGCTTACTGGGGGCCGAGCAGTACTTC	CASSLLGAEQYF
NA	TRBV10-3	NA	TRBJ2-2	TGTGCCATCAGTAACAACAGGAAGAACACCGGGGAGCTGTTTTTT	CAISNNRKNTGELFF
TRBD2	TRBV4-3	NA	TRBJ2-3	TGCGCCAGCAGCCAAGGTATAGGGAGGGTCACAGATACGCAGTATTTT	CASSQGIGRVTDTQYF
NA	TRBV5-1	NA	TRBJ2-3	TGCGCCAGCAGTCGATCGGGGGGCGGCACAGATACGCAGTATTTT	CASSRSGGGTDTQYF
TRBD1	TRBV7-8	few	TRBJ1-6	TGTGCCAGCAGCTTATTAGCCGGGACAGGGTCTTTCCATTCACCCCTCCACTTT	CASSLLAGTGSFHSPLHF
TRBD1	TRBV7-9	NA	TRBJ1-3	TGTGCCAGCAGCCCCGGGACAGACGGAAACACCATATATTTT	CASSPGTDGNTIYF
NA	TRBV6-1	NA	TRBJ2-7	TGTGCCAGTACACAGGGTAAGGGCGTGCACGAGCAGTACTTC	CASTQGKGVHEQYF
TRBD1	TRBV2	NA	TRBJ1-4	TGTGCCAGCAGTATACCCGGGACAGTAAATGAAAAACTGTTTTTT	CASSIPGTVNEKLFF
NA	TRBV27	NA	TRBJ1-1	TGTGCCAGCAGTTTATATCCTGGCATGAACACTGAAGCTTTCTTT	CASSLYPGMNTEAFF